One and the same sample provided the 16 T cell receptor beta chains below, sequenced in a study of blood T cell repertoires in COVID-19. The assay was immunoSEQ multiplex PCR, and TCRdb's table has in-frame clones only and misses some. The sample has around 230,000 clones, over 75% seen once. The sample was peripheral blood. The receptors here all came from a man in his fifties with COVID-19, enrolled during active disease.

V is TRBV5-4 and J is TRBJ1-5; 10 nucleotides match TRBD1. The germline gives CDR1 SGHNT, CDR2 YYREEE (reference sequence). Trimming cost V 4 bases and J 2 bases; bases outside gene matches: 6. This CDR3 region has 16 residues. The CDR3 sequence is CASSDWTGGGNQPQHF. DNA for the CDR3: TGTGCCAGCAGCGATTGGACAGGGGGTGGCAATCAGCCCCAGCATTTT.

The chain joins TRBV2 to TRBJ1-5, with a tentative D call TRBD1 (5 bases). CDR1 is SNHLY and CDR2 is FYNNEI in the germline V gene. The V gene lost 6 bases and the J gene lost 1 base, with 13 bases spanning the gap. This CDR3 has 15 residues. The CDR3 bases are TGTGCCAGCAGAGAGCAGGGATTGAGCAATCAGCCCCAGCATTTT. This gives the protein CASREQGLSNQPQHF.

This sequence joins TRBV28 and TRBJ2-1; TRBD1 matches 9 bases. V was pared by 4 bases and J by 8 bases, with 12 bases of the junction left unmatched. Looked up from germline, CDR1 is MDHEN and CDR2 is SYDVKM. The CDR3 sequence is 16 residues long. CDR3 DNA: TGTGCCAGCAGTTCAGCAGGGACAGGGAGTAACTATGAGCAGTTCTTC. Its protein is CASSSAGTGSNYEQFF. Full variable domain (missing parts from reference TRBV28 and TRBJ2-1): DVKVTQSSRYLVKRTGEKVFLECVQDMDHENMFWYRQDPGLGLRLIYFSYDVKMKEKGDIPEGYSVSREKKERFSLILESASTNQTSMYLCASSSAGTGSNYEQFFGPGTRLTVL.

The chain recombines TRBV6-6 with TRBJ1-5; unclear D gene. V was shortened by 2 bases and J by 1 base, with 6 bases between the two germline ends. The germline V gene encodes CDR1 MNHNY and CDR2 SVGAGI (reference sequence). The CDR3 is 14 residues long. In nucleotides, the CDR3 is TGTGCCAGCAGTTACCCGGAGAGCAATCAGCCCCAGCATTTT. It encodes CASSYPESNQPQHF.

V usage is TRBV6-5 and J usage is TRBJ2-5; D is ambiguous. CDR1 is MNHEY and CDR2 is SVGAGI in the germline V gene. This CDR3 has 14 amino acids. Trimming took off 7 bases at V and 2 bases at J, with 14 bases between the two ends. The CDR3 coding sequence is TGTGCCAGCACCCCAGGCAGCCATCAAGAGACCCAGTACTTC. Translation: CASTPGSHQETQYF.

The chain employs TRBV5-1 and TRBJ2-1; 10 bases match TRBD1. The CDR3 loop spans 13 amino acids. From germline, CDR1 is SGHRS and CDR2 YFSETQ. The V and J ends lost 4 bases and 8 bases, in that order; junction bases with no gene match: 3. CDR3 amino acids: CASSQGQGYEQFF. As DNA, the CDR3 is TGCGCCAGCAGCCAGGGACAGGGGTATGAGCAGTTCTTC.

The table lists this clone with a count of one. The rearrangement joins TRBV5-4 to TRBJ1-2; TRBD1 agrees at 7 bases. CDR1 and CDR2 (germline): SGHNT, YYREEE (reference sequence). Trimming cost V 2 bases and J 0 bases; bases outside gene matches: 1. This CDR3 is built from 14 residues. CDR3 sequence reads: CASSLQGSNYGYTF. Here the CDR3 DNA reads TGTGCCAGCAGCTTACAGGGGTCTAACTATGGCTACACCTTC.

The chain uses TRBV25-1 and TRBJ1-1, with D possibly matching TRBD1 (5 bases). Trimming took off 4 bases at V and 7 bases at J, with 13 bases between the two ends. Germline V gene data show CDR1 as MGHDK and CDR2 as SYGVNS. The CDR3 length is 13 residues. The CDR3 spells CASSGGDWGEAFF. DNA of the CDR3: TGTGCCAGCAGTGGGGGGGATTGGGGTGAAGCTTTCTTT.

This clone appeared once. The chain couples TRBV7-3 to TRBJ2-3, with D possibly being TRBD1 (6 bases). The germline V gene has CDR1 SGHTA and CDR2 FQGTGA. The CDR3 consists of 14 residues. Trimming took off 5 bases at V and 2 bases at J, with 11 bases between the two ends. CDR3 residues: CASSLGGNTDTQYF. CDR3 nucleotide sequence: TGTGCCAGCAGCCTAGGGGGAAACACAGATACGCAGTATTTT.

A single count supports this clone. The chain combines TRBV11-2 with TRBJ1-2; 9 nucleotides align to TRBD1. From germline, CDR1 is SGHAT and CDR2 FQNNGV. This CDR3 is 18 amino acids long. The V gene end was trimmed by 0 bases and the J gene end by 5 bases; junction bases not matched to a gene: 13. CDR3 coding DNA: TGTGCCAGCAGCTTAGATGGAGGACCGGGACAGGGTTCTTATGGCTACACCTTC. Amino acids: CASSLDGGPGQGSYGYTF.

The rearrangement links TRBV3-1 (or the pseudogene TRBV3-2) to TRBJ2-3, with D tentatively TRBD2 (7 bases). CDR3 length: 15 residues. V lost 4 bases and J 5 bases, leaving 16 bases between the germline ends. The germline CDR1 and CDR2 sequences are LGHDT and YNNKEL (reference sequence). CDR3 sequence reads: CASSPWGGPGDTQYF. The CDR3 bases are TGTGCCAGCAGCCCTTGGGGGGGCCCGGGAGATACGCAGTATTTT.

The chain's CDR3 is CSVALTSYEQYF. The CDR3 nucleotides are TGCAGCGTTGCTCTTACATCCTACGAGCAGTACTTC. The gene calls are TRBV29-1 and TRBJ2-7; D remains ambiguous. The CDR3 length is 12 residues. V shed 4 bases and J shed 1 base, with 8 bases lying between them. CDR1 and CDR2 (germline): SQVTM, ANQGSEA.

V is TRBV19 and J is TRBJ2-7; 11 nucleotides agree with TRBD1. J lost 4 bases, V lost 5 bases, and 7 bases had no gene match. The CDR3 runs 15 residues. Germline V gene lookup returns CDR1 LNHDA and CDR2 SQIVND (reference sequence). The CDR3 DNA sequence: TGTGCCAGTAGTTTAACCGGGACAGGGGGTTACGAGCAGTACTTC. This codes for CASSLTGTGGYEQYF.

The chain has TRBV3-1 (or the pseudogene TRBV3-2) and TRBJ2-3; the match to TRBD2 covers 16 bases. Germline CDR1 reads LGHDT; CDR2 reads YNNKEL (reference sequence). V gave up 4 bases and J gave up 2 bases; unmatched junction bases: 15. The length of the CDR3 is 21 residues. The CDR3 protein is CASSPSPGLAGGITFTDTQYF. The CDR3 nucleotides are TGTGCCAGCAGCCCTTCTCCGGGACTAGCGGGGGGGATTACTTTCACAGATACGCAGTATTTT.

Of note for this clone: Other DNA sequences in the same sample also yield this CDR3. The genes are TRBV9 and TRBJ2-5; 10 bases align to TRBD2. V lost 0 bases, J lost 5 bases, and 7 bases stayed unmatched. The CDR3 is 16 residues long. Per the germline V gene, CDR1 is SGDLS and CDR2 is YYNGEE. The CDR3 spells CASSVGSGGAGETQYF. DNA of the CDR3: TGTGCCAGCAGCGTAGGAAGCGGGGGGGCCGGGGAGACCCAGTACTTC. Variable domain in full (rest from reference TRBV9 and TRBJ2-5): DSGVTQTPKHLITATGQRVTLRCSPRSGDLSVYWYQQSLDQGLQFLIQYYNGEERAKGNILERFSAQQFPDLHSELNLSSLELGDSALYFCASSVGSGGAGETQYFGPGTRLLVL.

This chain connects TRBV3-1 (or the pseudogene TRBV3-2) to TRBJ2-5; 10 nucleotides align to TRBD1. CDR1 is LGHDT and CDR2 is YNNKEL in the germline V gene (reference sequence). The junction had 4 bases not matched to a gene; V was cut back by 2 bases and J by 4 bases. The CDR3 has 15 amino acids. The CDR3 DNA reads TGTGCCAGCAGCCAATCCGACAGGGGGCCAGAGACCCAGTACTTC. Translating gives CASSQSDRGPETQYF.